What follows are 5 T cell receptor beta chains derived from one specimen sequenced in a study of T cells in Graves' hyperthyroidism and ophthalmopathy. TCR beta CDR3 regions were amplified from RNA transcripts. Using the HTBI primer set, a first-round RT-PCR was run on the TCR CDR3. TCRdb itself ran the multiplex PCR reads through MiXCR, one entry per CDR3 protein. The top ten hold 11% of the sample, which has about half a million distinct CDR3 sequences, approximately 24% seen once. Specimen: blood. Receptor source: a woman aged 25-40 years with Graves' ophthalmopathy.

The CDR3 region is CATSEGGSGRETQYF. As DNA, the CDR3 is TGTGCCACCAGTGAAGGCGGGAGCGGTCGAGAGACCCAGTACTTC. V gene TRBV24-1 combines with J gene TRBJ2-5, with TRBD2 matching over 7 bases. CDR3 length equals 15 residues. Unmatched junction bases numbered 8, after V lost 4 bases and J lost 4 bases. The germline V gene has CDR1 KGHDR and CDR2 SFDVKD.

This clonotype was detected many times. The chain is built from TRBV19 and TRBJ1-5; 7 nucleotides line up with TRBD1. From germline, CDR1 is LNHDA and CDR2 SQIVND (reference sequence). This CDR3 is built from 15 residues. V gave up 7 bases and J gave up 4 bases; unmatched junction bases: 10. Written as DNA, the CDR3 is TGTGCCAGTAATATTGCCGGGACAGCGAATCAGCCCCAGCATTTT. It codes for CASNIAGTANQPQHF.

This clonotype has a count of ten or more. J is TRBJ1-2 and V is TRBV19, with D unresolved. The CDR3 covers 12 residues. V was cut by 11 bases and J by 4 bases, with 14 bases left in between. Germline V gene sequence: CDR1 LNHDA, CDR2 SQIVND (reference sequence). CDR3 residues: CAAESRGYGYTF. CDR3 DNA sequence: TGTGCCGCTGAGAGCAGAGGCTATGGCTACACCTTC.

In its sample, this clonotype was seen many times. The rearrangement links TRBV28 to TRBJ2-5; the D is unclear. Germline values: CDR1 MDHEN, CDR2 SYDVKM. V lost 3 bases, J lost 4 bases, and 9 bases lay in between. This CDR3 spans 13 amino acids. Here the CDR3 DNA reads TGTGCCAGCAGTTTTTCAGGTTCAGAGACCCAGTACTTC. Amino acid sequence: CASSFSGSETQYF.

This clonotype was seen just once. This chain connects TRBV12-3 or TRBV12-4 to TRBJ2-2; TRBD2 matches 8 bases. This CDR3 has 17 amino acids. With 5 bases clipped from V and 0 bases from J, the junction kept 8 bases outside the gene matches. CDR3 sequence: CASSPLPGLANTGELFF. CDR3 sequence (DNA): TGTGCCAGCAGTCCCCTACCGGGACTAGCGAACACCGGGGAGCTGTTTTTT.